This TCR beta chain was documented in a study of CD8+CD57+ T cells in acquired aplastic anemia (dated 2018 in TCRdb). About the investigation overall: DNA extracted from sorted CD4+ and CD8+ cells had a mean of around 3 ug, with a range of about 0.18 to 27.4 ug. CD8+CD57+ expansion was defined as a frequency above the mean frequency observed in healthy subjects. Overall results and qualifications from the work: CD8+ Simpson's diversity did not differ significantly between patients and healthy controls (P=0.060). Although 25 to 30 CD8+ CDR3 sequences were shared by patients and controls, these sequences appeared highly expressed in patients and within the immunodominant clones of patients.

Germline trimming: 7 bases from V, 3 bases from J; junction bases outside gene matches: 19. Including cysteine and phenylalanine, the CDR3 has 18 amino acids. The retained sequence is limited to the CDR3, 54 bases, with the frame set at the first base. According to the germline V gene, CDR1 reads LGHNT and CDR2 reads FRNRAP. TCR beta VDJ combination and CDR3 sequence profiling used genomic DNA as the template. An Illumina HiSeq 2000 was the platform used for TCR repertoire sequencing. The published analysis was carried out like this. TRBV/TRBJ rearrangement plots, CDR3 size and DJ length profiles, and Simpson's diversity index were used to evaluate the repertoires. Whichever DNA sequence was most abundant in the deep sequencing data was defined as the immunodominant clone. CDR3 amino acid sequences were checked for sharing across subjects and were also compared against the VDJdb database and published repertoires. TCRdb trimmed the raw reads at Q25, called clones with MiXCR and kept productive beta chains. Each CDR3 protein appears once, grouped with its most common genes and DNA. The V and J calls come from TCRdb's annotation, not from the publication. Within this sample are 110,000 or so distinct CDR3 sequences, with about 60% of them counted one time only. The ten most abundant clones make up 25% to 30% of the sample.

Flow cytometry had shown CD8+CD57+ cell expansion in the patients selected for sequencing. All patients had severe acquired aplastic anemia diagnosed by International Study of Aplastic Anemia and Agranulocytosis and Camitta criteria. No patient had received any therapy when blood was sampled. TCR repertoires of sorted CD4+ and CD8+ blood T cells from severe aplastic anemia patients and healthy subjects were deep-sequenced in the study. Patients were enrolled in the USA under clinicaltrials.gov protocols 00001620, 01623167, 00001397, 00071045, 00081523 and 00961064. Ficoll-Paque density gradient centrifugation was used to isolate peripheral blood mononuclear cells. Before DNA was extracted, CD4+ and CD8+ T cells were sorted using either FACS or magnetic beads. Concerning this clonotype itself: Its antigen specificity is not known. Base qualities were left out, and no much larger clone turns up one base away.

The chain employs TRBV12-5 and TRBJ1-2; 8 bases in the junction line up with TRBD1. The sequenced material came from sorted CD4+, CD8+, or CD8+CD57+ T cells (not recorded which) from PBMCs. This sequence was found in a human donor with aplastic anemia. The CDR3 protein is CASAFGAGSGGPHYGYTF. The DNA reads as follows: TGTGCTAGTGCCTTTGGCGCCGGGTCAGGGGGCCCCCACTATGGCTACACCTTC.